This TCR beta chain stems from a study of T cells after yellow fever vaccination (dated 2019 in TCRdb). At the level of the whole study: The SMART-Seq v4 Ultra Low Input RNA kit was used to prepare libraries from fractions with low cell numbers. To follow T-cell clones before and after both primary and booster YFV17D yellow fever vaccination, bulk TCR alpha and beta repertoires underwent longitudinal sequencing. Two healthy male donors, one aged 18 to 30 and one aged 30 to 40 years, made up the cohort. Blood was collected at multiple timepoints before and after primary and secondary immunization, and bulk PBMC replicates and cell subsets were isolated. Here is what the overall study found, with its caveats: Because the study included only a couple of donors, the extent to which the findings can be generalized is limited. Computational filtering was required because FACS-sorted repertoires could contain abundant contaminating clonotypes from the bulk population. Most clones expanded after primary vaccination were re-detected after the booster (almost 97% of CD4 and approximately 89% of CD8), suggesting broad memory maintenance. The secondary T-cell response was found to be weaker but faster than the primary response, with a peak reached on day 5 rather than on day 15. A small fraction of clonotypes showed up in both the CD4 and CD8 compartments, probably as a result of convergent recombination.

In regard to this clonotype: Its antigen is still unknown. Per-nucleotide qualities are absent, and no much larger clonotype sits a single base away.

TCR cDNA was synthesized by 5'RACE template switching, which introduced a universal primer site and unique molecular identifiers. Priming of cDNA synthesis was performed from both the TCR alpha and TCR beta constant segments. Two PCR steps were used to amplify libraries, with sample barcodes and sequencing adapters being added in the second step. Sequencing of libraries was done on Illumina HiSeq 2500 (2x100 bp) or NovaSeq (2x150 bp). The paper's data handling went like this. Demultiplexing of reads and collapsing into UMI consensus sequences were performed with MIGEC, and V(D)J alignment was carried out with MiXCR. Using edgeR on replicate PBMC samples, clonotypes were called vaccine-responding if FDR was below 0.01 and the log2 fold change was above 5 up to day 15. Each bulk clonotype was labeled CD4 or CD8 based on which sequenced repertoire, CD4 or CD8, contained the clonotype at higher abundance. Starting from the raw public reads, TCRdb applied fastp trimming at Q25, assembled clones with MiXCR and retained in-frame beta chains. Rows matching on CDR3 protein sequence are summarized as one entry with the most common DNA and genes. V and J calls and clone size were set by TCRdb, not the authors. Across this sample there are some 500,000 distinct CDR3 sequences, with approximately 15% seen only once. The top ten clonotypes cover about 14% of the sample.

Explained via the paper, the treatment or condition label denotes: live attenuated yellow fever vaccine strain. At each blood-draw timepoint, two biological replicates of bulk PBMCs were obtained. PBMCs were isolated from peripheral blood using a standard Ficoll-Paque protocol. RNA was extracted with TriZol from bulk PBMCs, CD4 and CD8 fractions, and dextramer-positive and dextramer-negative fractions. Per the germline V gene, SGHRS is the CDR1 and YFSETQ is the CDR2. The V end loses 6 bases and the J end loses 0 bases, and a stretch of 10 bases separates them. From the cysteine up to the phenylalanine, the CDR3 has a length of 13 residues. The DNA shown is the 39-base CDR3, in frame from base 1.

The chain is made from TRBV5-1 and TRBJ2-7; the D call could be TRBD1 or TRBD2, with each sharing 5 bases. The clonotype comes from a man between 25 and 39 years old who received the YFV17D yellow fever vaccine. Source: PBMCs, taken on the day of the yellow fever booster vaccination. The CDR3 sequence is CASNPGSSYEQYF. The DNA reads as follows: TGCGCCAGCAACCCAGGGAGCTCCTACGAGCAGTACTTC.